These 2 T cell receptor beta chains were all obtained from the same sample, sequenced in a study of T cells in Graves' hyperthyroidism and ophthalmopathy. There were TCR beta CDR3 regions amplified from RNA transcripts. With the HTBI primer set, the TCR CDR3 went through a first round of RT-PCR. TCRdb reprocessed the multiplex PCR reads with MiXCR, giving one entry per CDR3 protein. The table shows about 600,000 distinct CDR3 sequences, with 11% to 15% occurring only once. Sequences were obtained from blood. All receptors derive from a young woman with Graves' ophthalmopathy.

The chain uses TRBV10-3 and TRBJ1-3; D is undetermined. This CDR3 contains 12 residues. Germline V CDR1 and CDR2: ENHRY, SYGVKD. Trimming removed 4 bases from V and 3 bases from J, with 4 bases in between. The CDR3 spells CAISVGGNTIYF. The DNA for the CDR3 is TGTGCCATCAGTGTGGGTGGAAACACCATATATTTT.

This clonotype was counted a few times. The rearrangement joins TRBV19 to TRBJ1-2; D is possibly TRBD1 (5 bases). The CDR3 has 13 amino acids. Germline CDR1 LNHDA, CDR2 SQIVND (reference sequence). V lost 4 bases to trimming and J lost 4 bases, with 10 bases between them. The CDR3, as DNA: TGTGCCAGTAGTAATGTGAGGGGCTATGGCTACACCTTC. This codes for CASSNVRGYGYTF.